This passage covers 28 T cell receptor beta chains from one sample sequenced in a study of patients and donors after allogeneic stem cell transplantation. TCRdb reanalysed the RT-PCR reads using MiXCR and keeps one entry per CDR3 protein. The table shows about 90,000 distinct CDR3 sequences, with 45% to 50% occurring only once. The source material was blood, either unsorted or a sorted T cell fraction (not recorded which). All receptors derive from a human donor who was either an allogeneic HSCT recipient or a stem cell or donor lymphocyte infusion donor (not recorded which). It is not recorded whose cells these are; they may come from a transplant donor.

The rearrangement links TRBV20-1 to TRBJ2-1; D is perhaps TRBD2 (5 bases). The V gene lost 6 bases and the J gene lost 2 bases, with 17 bases spanning the gap. Germline V gene lookup returns CDR1 DFQATT and CDR2 SNEGSKA (reference sequence). This CDR3 has 15 amino acids. The CDR3 sequence is CSALPFPGTYNEQFF. The CDR3 nucleotides read TGCAGTGCCCTTCCGTTCCCGGGGACCTACAATGAGCAGTTCTTC.

The CDR3 bases are TGTGCCAGCAGCCAGACAGGGCGCGTTACTACTAATGAAAAACTGTTTTTT. Amino acid sequence: CASSQTGRVTTNEKLFF. This chain links TRBV5-6 with TRBJ1-4; 7 nucleotides line up with TRBD1. The V gene's germline CDR1 is SGHDT and CDR2 YYEEEE. This CDR3 region has 17 residues. Germline trimming cut 4 bases from V and 2 bases from J; bases unmatched to any gene: 11.

In DNA form, the CDR3 reads TGTGCCAGCAGCCTAACTGGGGGTGTGGGCACTGAAGCTTTCTTT. This gives the protein CASSLTGGVGTEAFF. This chain joins TRBV28 and TRBJ1-1, with a tentative D call TRBD1 (5 bases). Germline assignment: CDR1 MDHEN and CDR2 SYDVKM. The CDR3 consists of 15 residues. The V and J ends lost 6 bases and 4 bases respectively, with 18 bases between them.

This chain uses TRBV4-3 with TRBJ1-5; D is ambiguous. This CDR3 spans 16 amino acids. The V gene's germline CDR1 is LGHNA and CDR2 YSLEER. Trimming shortened V by 0 bases and J by 2 bases, and 11 bases separated the two germline ends. The CDR3 nucleotides are TGCGCCAGCAGCCAAGAGATAGCTGGCGGCAATCAGCCCCAGCATTTT. This sequence encodes CASSQEIAGGNQPQHF.

This clonotype was counted a few times. The chain links TRBV18 to TRBJ1-4; D gene unclear. Trimming removed 3 bases from V and 7 bases from J, with 9 bases in between. In germline, CDR1 is KGHSH, CDR2 LQKENI. The CDR3 totals 13 residues. CDR3 residues: CASSPPGIEKLFF. The DNA of the CDR3 is TGTGCCAGCTCACCTCCGGGCATTGAAAAACTGTTTTTT.

There are a few counts of this clonotype. This rearrangement joins TRBV10-3 to TRBJ1-1; D gene unclear. This CDR3 region has 15 residues. Deletions cut 4 bases from V and 1 base from J, with 13 bases between. Germline V gene data show CDR1 as ENHRY and CDR2 as SYGVKD. CDR3 bases: TGTGCCATCAGTGGGGGTTCGCGGGAGAACACTGAAGCTTTCTTT. This sequence encodes CAISGGSRENTEAFF.

This sequence joins TRBV6-2 or TRBV6-3 and TRBJ1-2; TRBD1 aligns across 9 bases. The length of the CDR3 is 15 residues. Germline assignment: CDR1 MNHEY and CDR2 SVGEGT. J gave up 3 bases and V 4 bases, and 6 bases lay outside the gene matches. Here the CDR3 reads CASSWTGEIDYGYTF. DNA of the CDR3: TGTGCCAGCAGTTGGACAGGGGAAATCGACTATGGCTACACCTTC.

V usage is TRBV5-1 and J usage is TRBJ1-3; 7 nucleotides agree with TRBD1. The germline V gene has CDR1 SGHRS and CDR2 YFSETQ. This CDR3 is 15 amino acids long. V gave up 4 bases and J gave up 0 bases; unmatched junction bases: 4. CDR3: CASSLGTASGNTIYF. As DNA, the CDR3 is TGCGCCAGCAGCCTAGGGACAGCCTCTGGAAACACCATATATTTT.

The genes are TRBV20-1 and TRBJ1-4; no clear D gene. This CDR3 region has 11 residues. V shed 5 bases and J shed 7 bases, with 8 bases lying between them. Looked up from germline, CDR1 is DFQATT and CDR2 is SNEGSKA (reference sequence). The CDR3: CSAPRVEKLFF. The DNA of the CDR3 is TGCAGTGCTCCCCGGGTTGAAAAACTGTTTTTT.

This chain links TRBV5-1 with TRBJ1-3; no definite D call. The CDR3 sequence is 14 residues long. V was trimmed by 4 bases and J by 0 bases, leaving 8 bases between them. The germline V gene has CDR1 SGHRS and CDR2 YFSETQ. The chain's CDR3 is CASSGGSSGNTIYF. As DNA, the CDR3 is TGCGCCAGCAGCGGAGGGAGCTCTGGAAACACCATATATTTT.

The V gene is TRBV10-3, the J gene TRBJ1-6; TRBD1 might be the D (5 bases). Trimming shortened V by 10 bases and J by 7 bases, and 17 bases separated the two germline ends. The CDR3 consists of 14 residues. The germline CDR1 and CDR2 sequences are ENHRY and SYGVKD. This chain's CDR3 is CASRQLEGNSPLHF. The CDR3 nucleotides are TGTGCCAGCCGACAACTTGAGGGGAATTCACCCCTCCACTTT.

The chain has TRBV28 and TRBJ2-5; possible D gene TRBD2, 6 bases. The V end lost 1 base, the J end lost 2 bases, and 8 bases lay between the germline ends. CDR3 length equals 14 residues. The V gene's germline CDR1 is MDHEN and CDR2 SYDVKM. The CDR3 sequence: CASSLSGVQETQYF. The CDR3, as DNA: TGTGCCAGCAGTTTATCGGGGGTACAAGAGACCCAGTACTTC.

This clonotype was detected only a few times. The CDR3 protein is CASSRQGARQPQHF. For the CDR3, the DNA is TGTGCCAGCAGTCGACAGGGGGCACGTCAGCCCCAGCATTTT. The rearrangement links TRBV7-9 to TRBJ1-5; 10 nucleotides align to TRBD1. This CDR3 region has 14 residues. With V trimmed by 6 bases and J by 6 bases, 5 bases remained unmatched. Germline CDR1 is SEHNR and CDR2 is FQNEAQ (reference sequence).

A few counts support this clonotype. The rearrangement uses TRBV4-1 and TRBJ1-5; D perhaps matches TRBD1 (5 bases). The V end lost 2 bases, the J end lost 1 base, and 12 bases lay between the germline ends. Germline loops: CDR1 MGHRA, CDR2 YSYEKL. The CDR3 has 16 amino acids. For the CDR3, the DNA is TGCGCCAGCAGCCAAATATACAGGCTCAGCAATCAGCCCCAGCATTTT. This codes for CASSQIYRLSNQPQHF.

This clonotype appeared many times. This chain links TRBV7-2 with TRBJ1-3; D remains unclear. Trimming took off 1 base at V and 2 bases at J, with 6 bases between the two ends. The CDR3 covers 14 residues. Germline CDR1 reads SGHTA; CDR2 reads FQGNSA. The CDR3 here is CASSLVGTGNTIYF. The CDR3 DNA reads TGTGCCAGCAGCTTAGTGGGGACTGGAAACACCATATATTTT.

The rearrangement joins TRBV27 to TRBJ1-5, with a possible D match to TRBD1 (5 bases). Trimming shortened V by 6 bases and J by 2 bases, and 17 bases separated the two germline ends. This CDR3 has 16 residues. Germline CDR1 MNHEY, CDR2 SMNVEV (reference sequence). Here the CDR3 DNA reads TGTGCCAGCAGCTCAACAGCCGGGGGTCGCAATCAGCCCCAGCATTTT. Amino acids: CASSSTAGGRNQPQHF.

The V gene is TRBV29-1, the J gene TRBJ1-2, with TRBD1 matching 11 bases. Per germline, CDR1 SQVTM and CDR2 ANQGSEA. The CDR3 has 15 amino acids. CDR3 protein: CAQLNPGQGVYGYTF. The CDR3 nucleotides are TGCGCTCAGCTCAATCCGGGACAGGGGGTCTATGGCTACACCTTC.

This chain connects TRBV15 to TRBJ2-5; D is possibly TRBD2 (6 bases). This CDR3 has 15 amino acids. Trimming removed 3 bases from V and 5 bases from J, with 16 bases in between. Per germline, CDR1 LNHNV and CDR2 YYDKDF (reference sequence). The CDR3 DNA reads as TGTGCCACCAGCAGCCTCTGGGGGGAATCTGAGACCCAGTACTTC. It yields the protein CATSSLWGESETQYF.

This clonotype was found a few times. The genes are TRBV2 and TRBJ1-1; D is undetermined. The V and J ends lost 4 bases and 3 bases respectively, with 18 bases between them. Germline loops: CDR1 SNHLY, CDR2 FYNNEI. CDR3 size: 16 residues. The CDR3 DNA follows: TGTGCCAGCAGTGGAGACACAGCCCGTGGGGACACTGAAGCTTTCTTT. Its protein is CASSGDTARGDTEAFF.

The V gene is TRBV11-2, the J gene TRBJ1-2; D is unclear. Germline assignment: CDR1 SGHAT and CDR2 FQNNGV. The CDR3 totals 12 residues. The V end was cut by 5 bases, the J end by 6 bases, with 10 bases between. CDR3 coding DNA: TGTGCCAGCAGCCGGACGGGCCATGGCTACACCTTC. This codes for CASSRTGHGYTF.

V usage is TRBV7-2 and J usage is TRBJ1-2; D ambiguous. The CDR3 covers 15 residues. The germline V gene encodes CDR1 SGHTA and CDR2 FQGNSA. V was clipped by 5 bases and J by 4 bases, with 17 bases between them. The CDR3 nucleotides are TGTGCCAGCAGCCCAACGGGGTTGGGGAGCTATGGCTACACCTTC. Translated: CASSPTGLGSYGYTF.

This sequence joins TRBV4-1 and TRBJ1-1, with D uncertain. CDR3 length: 12 amino acids. Germline V gene lookup returns CDR1 MGHRA and CDR2 YSYEKL. V lost 4 bases and J 6 bases, leaving 9 bases between the germline ends. In nucleotides, the CDR3 is TGCGCCAGCAGCCCAGGATTCCCTGAAGCTTTCTTT. It translates to CASSPGFPEAFF.

This clonotype was detected only a few times. This chain uses TRBV6-2 or TRBV6-3 with TRBJ1-5, with 10 bases fitting TRBD1. Germline V gene data show CDR1 as MNHEY and CDR2 as SVGEGT. Losses at the gene ends were 2 bases for V and 3 bases for J; bases not matched to a gene: 7. CDR3 length equals 17 residues. CDR3 loop: CASSYGVGTGDNQPQHF. CDR3 DNA sequence: TGTGCCAGCAGTTACGGTGTTGGGACAGGGGACAATCAGCCCCAGCATTTT.

CDR3 residues: CASSDPGAYGYTF. In DNA form, the CDR3 reads TGTGCCAGCAGTGACCCGGGAGCCTATGGCTACACCTTC. This chain uses TRBV12-3 or TRBV12-4 with TRBJ1-2; D uncertain. Trimming shortened V by 5 bases and J by 4 bases, and 11 bases separated the two germline ends. This CDR3 spans 13 amino acids.

This clonotype was seen more than once but under ten times. Written as DNA, the CDR3 is TGTGCCAGCAGTTTCTTCGGCAGGTCGGACTATGGCTACACCTTC. Its translation is CASSFFGRSDYGYTF. The V call is TRBV27, the J call TRBJ1-2; D remains unclear. Germline CDR1 and CDR2: MNHEY and SMNVEV (reference sequence). This CDR3 is built from 15 residues. Trimming took off 3 bases at V and 3 bases at J, with 14 bases between the two ends.

The gene calls are TRBV4-3 and TRBJ1-4; D remains unclear. V dropped 1 base and J dropped 7 bases, with 13 bases sitting between them. The CDR3 length is 15 residues. Germline assignment: CDR1 LGHNA and CDR2 YSLEER. CDR3 DNA sequence: TGCGCCAGCAGCCAAGGATTTTCGCCCGGTGAAAAACTGTTTTTT. It yields the protein CASSQGFSPGEKLFF.

The CDR3 DNA is TGTGCCAGCAGCGACCTCTGGGGCACAGATACGCAGTATTTT. Amino acids: CASSDLWGTDTQYF. The chain joins TRBV6-5 to TRBJ2-3; D not resolved. Germline loops: CDR1 MNHEY, CDR2 SVGAGI. Trimming removed 6 bases at V and 1 base at J, with 11 bases between. The CDR3 is 14 amino acids.

The sample holds a few counts of this clonotype. This chain links TRBV4-3 with TRBJ1-2, with D possibly being TRBD1 (6 bases). The germline V gene encodes CDR1 LGHNA and CDR2 YSLEER. The ends were cut back, 4 bases at V and 5 bases at J, with 17 bases in the middle. The CDR3 runs 15 residues. For the CDR3, the DNA is TGCGCCAGCAGCCCGGGCCCACAGGGACCATATGGCTACACCTTC. Encoded protein: CASSPGPQGPYGYTF.